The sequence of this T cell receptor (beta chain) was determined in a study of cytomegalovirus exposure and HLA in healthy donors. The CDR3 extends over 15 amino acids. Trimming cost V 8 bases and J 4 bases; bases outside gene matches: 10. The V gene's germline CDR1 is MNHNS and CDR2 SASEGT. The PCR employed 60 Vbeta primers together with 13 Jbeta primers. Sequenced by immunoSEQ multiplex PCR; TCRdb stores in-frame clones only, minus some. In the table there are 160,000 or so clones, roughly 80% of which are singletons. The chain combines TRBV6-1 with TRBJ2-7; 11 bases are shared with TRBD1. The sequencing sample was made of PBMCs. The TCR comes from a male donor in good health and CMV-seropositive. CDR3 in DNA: TGTGCCAGCCGTCTGGAAGGGACAGGGGGTTACGAGCAGTACTTC. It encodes CASRLEGTGGYEQYF.